Described below is a single TCR beta chain sequence and its context. This sample was included in a study of T cell changes during pregnancy in multiple sclerosis. The CDR3 has 14 amino acids. V gave up 4 bases and J gave up 4 bases; unmatched junction bases: 9. Germline V gives CDR1 SQVTM, CDR2 ANQGSEA. TCRdb keeps only in-frame clones here, not all; method: immunoSEQ multiplex PCR. The sample consists of roughly 40,000 clones, about 91% of them appearing once. Source: CD4+ T cells from peripheral blood mononuclear cells, taken before pregnancy. This TCR was recovered from a female donor with multiple sclerosis, enrolled in a pregnancy study. The chain recombines TRBV29-1 with TRBJ1-1; the match to TRBD1 covers 7 bases. In nucleotides, the CDR3 is TGCAGCGTTGTATGGGACAGCATTCCCACTGAAGCTTTCTTT. The encoded protein is CSVVWDSIPTEAFF.